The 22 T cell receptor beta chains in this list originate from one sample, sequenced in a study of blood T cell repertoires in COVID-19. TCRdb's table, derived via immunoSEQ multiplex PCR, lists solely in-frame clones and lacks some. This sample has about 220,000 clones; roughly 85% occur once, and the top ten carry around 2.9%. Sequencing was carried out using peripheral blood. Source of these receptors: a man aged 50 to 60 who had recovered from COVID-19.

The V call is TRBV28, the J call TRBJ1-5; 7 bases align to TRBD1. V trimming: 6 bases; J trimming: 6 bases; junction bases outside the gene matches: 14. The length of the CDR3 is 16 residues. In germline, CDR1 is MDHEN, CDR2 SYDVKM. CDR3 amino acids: CASRPATGKLSQPQHF. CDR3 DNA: TGTGCCAGCAGGCCCGCGACAGGGAAGCTGAGTCAGCCCCAGCATTTT.

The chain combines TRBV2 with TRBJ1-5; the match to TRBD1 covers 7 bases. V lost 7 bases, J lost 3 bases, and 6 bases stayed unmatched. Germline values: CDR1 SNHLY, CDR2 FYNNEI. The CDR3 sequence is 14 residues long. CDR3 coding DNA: TGTGCCAGCATTGACGACAGGGCCAATCAGCCCCAGCATTTT. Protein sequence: CASIDDRANQPQHF.

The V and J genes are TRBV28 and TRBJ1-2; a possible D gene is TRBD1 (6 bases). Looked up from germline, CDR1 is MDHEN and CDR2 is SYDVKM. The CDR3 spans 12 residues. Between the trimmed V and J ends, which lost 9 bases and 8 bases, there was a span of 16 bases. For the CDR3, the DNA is TGTGCCAGTAAACAGGGTGTGGAGGGCTACACCTTC. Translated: CASKQGVEGYTF.

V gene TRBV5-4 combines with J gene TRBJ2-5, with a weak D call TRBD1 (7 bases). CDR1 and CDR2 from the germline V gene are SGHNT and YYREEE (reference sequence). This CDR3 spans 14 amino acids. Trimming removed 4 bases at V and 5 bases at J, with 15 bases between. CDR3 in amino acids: CASSGGTEGETQYF. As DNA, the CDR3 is TGTGCCAGCAGCGGCGGGACAGAAGGGGAGACCCAGTACTTC.

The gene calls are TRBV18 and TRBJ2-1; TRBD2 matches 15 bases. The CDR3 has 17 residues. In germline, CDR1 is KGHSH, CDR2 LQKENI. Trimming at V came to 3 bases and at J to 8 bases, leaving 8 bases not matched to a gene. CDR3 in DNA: TGTGCCAGCTCACCGCTAGGACTAGCGGGAGGGCTCTATGAGCAGTTCTTC. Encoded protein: CASSPLGLAGGLYEQFF. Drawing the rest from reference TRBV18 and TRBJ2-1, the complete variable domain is NAGVMQNPRHLVRRRGQEARLRCSPMKGHSHVYWYRQLPEEGLKFMVYLQKENIIDESGMPKERFSAEFPKEGPSILRIQQVVRGDSAAYFCASSPLGLAGGLYEQFFGPGTRLTVL.

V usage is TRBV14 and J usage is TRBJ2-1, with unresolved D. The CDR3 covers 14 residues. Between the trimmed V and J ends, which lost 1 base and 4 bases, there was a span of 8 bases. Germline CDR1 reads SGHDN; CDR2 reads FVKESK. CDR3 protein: CASSQGDWYNEQFF. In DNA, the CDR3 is TGTGCCAGCAGCCAAGGAGACTGGTACAATGAGCAGTTCTTC. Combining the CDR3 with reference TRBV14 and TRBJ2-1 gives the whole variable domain EAGVTQFPSHSVIEKGQTVTLRCDPISGHDNLYWYRRVMGKEIKFLLHFVKESKQDESGMPNNRFLAERTGGTYSTLKVQPAELEDSGVYFCASSQGDWYNEQFFGPGTRLTVL.

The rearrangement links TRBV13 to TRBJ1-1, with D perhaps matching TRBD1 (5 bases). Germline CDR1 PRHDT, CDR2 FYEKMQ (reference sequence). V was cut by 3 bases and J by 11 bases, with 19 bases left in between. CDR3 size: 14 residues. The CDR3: CASSFQGGWALAFF. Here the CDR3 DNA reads TGTGCCAGCAGCTTCCAGGGAGGCTGGGCGCTGGCTTTCTTT.

CDR3 sequence: CATSDGLAGGSRERYQETQYF. The DNA of the CDR3 is TGTGCCACCAGTGATGGACTAGCGGGAGGCTCCCGGGAAAGGTACCAAGAGACCCAGTACTTC. The chain carries TRBV24-1 and TRBJ2-5, with 14 bases aligning to TRBD2. The length of the CDR3 is 21 residues. The trim removed 3 bases at V and 0 bases at J, leaving 14 bases unmatched. The germline V gene encodes CDR1 KGHDR and CDR2 SFDVKD.

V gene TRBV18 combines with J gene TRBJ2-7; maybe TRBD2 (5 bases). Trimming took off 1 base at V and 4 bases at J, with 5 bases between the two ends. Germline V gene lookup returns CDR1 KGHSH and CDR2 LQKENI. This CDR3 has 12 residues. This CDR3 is CASSPRGYEQYF. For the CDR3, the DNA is TGTGCCAGCTCACCACGAGGGTACGAGCAGTACTTC.

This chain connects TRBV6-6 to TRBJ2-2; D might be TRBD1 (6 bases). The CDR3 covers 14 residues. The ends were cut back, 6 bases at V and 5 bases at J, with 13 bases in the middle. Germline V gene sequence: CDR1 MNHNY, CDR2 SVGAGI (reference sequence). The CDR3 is CASSPGVNTGELFF. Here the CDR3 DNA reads TGTGCCAGCAGCCCAGGGGTGAATACCGGGGAGCTGTTTTTT.

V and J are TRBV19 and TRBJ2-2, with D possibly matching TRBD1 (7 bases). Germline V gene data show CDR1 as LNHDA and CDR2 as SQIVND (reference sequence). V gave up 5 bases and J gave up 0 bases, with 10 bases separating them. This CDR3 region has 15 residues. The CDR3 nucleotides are TGTGCCAGTAGTGGGGGGACAGCGAACACCGGGGAGCTGTTTTTT. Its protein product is CASSGGTANTGELFF.

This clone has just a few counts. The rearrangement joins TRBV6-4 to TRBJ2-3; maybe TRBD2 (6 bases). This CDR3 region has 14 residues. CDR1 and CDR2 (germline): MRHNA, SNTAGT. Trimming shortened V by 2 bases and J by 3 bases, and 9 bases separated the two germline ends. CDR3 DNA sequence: TGTGCCAGCAGTGACGGGCGGGAAACAGATACGCAGTATTTT. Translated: CASSDGRETDTQYF.

The DNA for the CDR3 is TGTGCCTGGAGTGTACTAGGGGGAGTCACCGGGGAGCTGTTTTTT. Its protein product is CAWSVLGGVTGELFF. V and J are TRBV30 and TRBJ2-2; possible D gene TRBD1, 6 bases. The CDR3 sequence is 15 residues long. CDR1 and CDR2 from the germline V gene are GTSNPN and SVGIG (reference sequence). Trimming pared 0 bases from V and 4 bases from J, leaving 12 bases between.

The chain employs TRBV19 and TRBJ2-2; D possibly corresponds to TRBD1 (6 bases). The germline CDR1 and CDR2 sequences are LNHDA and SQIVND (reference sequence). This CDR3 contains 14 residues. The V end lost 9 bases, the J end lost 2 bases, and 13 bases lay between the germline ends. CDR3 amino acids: CASRQGTNTGELFF. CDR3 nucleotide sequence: TGTGCCAGCCGTCAGGGGACAAACACCGGGGAGCTGTTTTTT.

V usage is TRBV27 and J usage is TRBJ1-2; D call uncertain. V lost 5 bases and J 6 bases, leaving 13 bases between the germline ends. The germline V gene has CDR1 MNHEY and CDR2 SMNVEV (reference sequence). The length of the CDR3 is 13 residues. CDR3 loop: CASSDTVLNGYTF. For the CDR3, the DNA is TGTGCCAGCAGTGACACAGTATTAAATGGCTACACCTTC.

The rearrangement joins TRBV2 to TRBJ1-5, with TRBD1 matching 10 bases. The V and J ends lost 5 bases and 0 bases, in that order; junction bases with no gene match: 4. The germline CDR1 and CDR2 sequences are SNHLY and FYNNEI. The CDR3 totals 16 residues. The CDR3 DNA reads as TGTGCCAGCAGTCCTCGGACAGGGGGTAGCAATCAGCCCCAGCATTTT. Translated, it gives CASSPRTGGSNQPQHF.

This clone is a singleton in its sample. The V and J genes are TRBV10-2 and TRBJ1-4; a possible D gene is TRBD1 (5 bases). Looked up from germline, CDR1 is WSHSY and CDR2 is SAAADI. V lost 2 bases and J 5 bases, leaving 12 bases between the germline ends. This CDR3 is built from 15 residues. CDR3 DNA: TGCGCCAGCAGTGAGGAAGGGGCAGGGAATGAAAAACTGTTTTTT. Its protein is CASSEEGAGNEKLFF.

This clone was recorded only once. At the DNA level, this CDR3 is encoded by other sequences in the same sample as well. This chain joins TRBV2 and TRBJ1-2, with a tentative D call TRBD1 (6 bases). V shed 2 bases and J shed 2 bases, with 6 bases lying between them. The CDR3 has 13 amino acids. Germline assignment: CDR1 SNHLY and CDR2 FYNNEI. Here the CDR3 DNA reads TGTGCCAGCAGTGAAACAGGGAACTATGGCTACACCTTC. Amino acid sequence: CASSETGNYGYTF. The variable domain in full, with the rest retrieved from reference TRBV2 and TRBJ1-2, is EPEVTQTPSHQVTQMGQEVILRCVPISNHLYFYWYRQILGQKVEFLVSFYNNEISEKSEIFDDQFSVERPDGSNFTLKIRSTKLEDSAMYFCASSETGNYGYTFGSGTRLTVV.

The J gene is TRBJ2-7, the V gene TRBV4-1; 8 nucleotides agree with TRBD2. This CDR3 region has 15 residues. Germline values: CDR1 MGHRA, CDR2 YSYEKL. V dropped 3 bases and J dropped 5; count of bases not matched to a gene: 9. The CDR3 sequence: CASSHAGTSFNEQYF. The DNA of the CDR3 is TGCGCCAGCAGCCATGCCGGGACTAGTTTCAACGAGCAGTACTTC.

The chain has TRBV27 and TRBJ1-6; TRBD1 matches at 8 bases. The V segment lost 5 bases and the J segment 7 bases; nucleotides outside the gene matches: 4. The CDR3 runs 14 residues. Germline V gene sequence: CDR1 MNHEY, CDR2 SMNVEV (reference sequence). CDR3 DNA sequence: TGTGCCAGCAGTCAAACAGGGGGAAATTCACCCCTCCACTTT. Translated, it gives CASSQTGGNSPLHF.

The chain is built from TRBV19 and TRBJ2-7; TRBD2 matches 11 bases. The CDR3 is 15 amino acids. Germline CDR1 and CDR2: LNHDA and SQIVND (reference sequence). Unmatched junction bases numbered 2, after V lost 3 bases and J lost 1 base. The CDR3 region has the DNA TGTGCCAGTAGTATTCTAGCGGGAGGATCCTACGAGCAGTACTTC. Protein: CASSILAGGSYEQYF.

This CDR3 is CASSLNGRNNSPLHF. The CDR3 DNA reads as TGTGCCAGCAGCTTGAACGGCAGGAATAATTCACCCCTCCACTTT. This sequence joins TRBV5-8 and TRBJ1-6; D remains ambiguous. CDR1 is SGHTS, CDR2 YDEGEE, per germline. Trimming removed 1 base from V and 5 bases from J, with 10 bases in between. The CDR3 runs to 15 residues.